The rows below give T cell receptor beta chains drawn from one sample of a study of blood T cell repertoires in COVID-19. This table comes from immunoSEQ multiplex PCR, and its TCRdb copy is limited to in-frame clones, with some not included. The profile covers some 150,000 clones, with about three quarters appearing a single time and under 6% taken by the ten largest. Source material: peripheral blood. These receptors were obtained from a woman older than 75 with active or convalescent COVID-19. Both conserved end residues are part of each CDR3. D genes are given only for firm matches.

>-|TRBV19
CASSISGVSNQPQHF
>TRBD2|TRBV24-1
CATSEGTSGAGELFF
>-|TRBV15
CATSRVPSNVLTF
>-|TRBV5-4
CASSLVGDSPLHF
>-|TRBV6-5
CASSYRFRGEDGYTF
>-|TRBV4-3
CASSQDRRAANYGYTF
>-|TRBV19
CASKVGRRTGELFF
>TRBD1|TRBV28
CASSPSTGKNSPLHF
>-|TRBV18
CASSLYTGQSTIYF
>-|TRBV7-9
CASSKSGVSSYEQYF
>-|TRBV12-3/TRBV12-4
CASSTYRDEQFF
>-|TRBV4-1
CASSQGPSSGETQYF
>-|TRBV19
CASSMNPGGEQYF
>TRBD2|TRBV11-2
CASSLSGGPTDTQYF
>TRBD1|TRBV2
CASSQGQAVNQPQHF
>-|TRBV5-1
CASSLGQENTEAFF
>TRBD1|TRBV15
CATRTTGWDTEAFF
>-|TRBV18
CASSPPSGSPQYF
>TRBD2|TRBV3-1/TRBV3-2
CASSALAGPYEQYF
>TRBD2|TRBV6-6
CASSRGLGYNEQFF
>TRBD1|TRBV6-6
CASTIPGQEAFQFF
>-|TRBV5-1
CASTRSWVGSYEQYF
>TRBD1|TRBV4-2
CASSQDHPRTGLGRNTIYF
>TRBD1|TRBV7-7
CASSLTKPGQYVRPQHF
>TRBD2|TRBV9
CASSRYRTSDKYNEQFF
>TRBD1|TRBV18
CASSPMTGKKNTEAFF
>-|TRBV2
CASNGRVSTDTQYF
>-|TRBV15
CATSRDRRGSNGYTF
>TRBD1|TRBV3-1/TRBV3-2
CASSQKDRVGGYTF
>TRBD1|TRBV13
CASSLDQQGAGAGELFF
>-|TRBV7-8
CASGKTGDSNQPQHF
>TRBD2|TRBV4-1
CASSPETSGGNPRYEQYF
>-|TRBV28
CASSLAGINEKLFF
>TRBD1|TRBV5-1
CASSLRTGARNTEAFF
>-|TRBV11-3
CASSLDFSSPLHF
>-|TRBV4-2
CASSQGLGGAYNEQFF
>TRBD1|TRBV19
CASSPRDRSNEKLFF
>TRBD1|TRBV3-1/TRBV3-2
CASSPYRTGSVTSYEQYF
>-|TRBV18
CASSPPTGSGQPQHF
>TRBD2|TRBV5-8
CASSPPLLAGGTKELFF
>-|TRBV7-9
CASSLVTGSTEAFF
>TRBD2|TRBV5-8
CASSSRTSGGYEQYF
>TRBD2|TRBV5-1
CASSLVLAGGPWEQFF
>TRBD1|TRBV7-2
CASSLDRDSIQPQHF
>TRBD1|TRBV28
CASSSARQGARNEQFF
>-|TRBV27
CASRAGGRNQPQHF
>TRBD2|TRBV11-2
CASSSSGGSYEQYF
>TRBD1|TRBV11-2
CASSLSLRGTAEAFF
>-|TRBV7-9
CASSLPRGGGHDGYTF
>-|TRBV5-1
CASKPDRSGNTIYF
>-|TRBV12-5
CASGLENTGSNQPQHF